This is a list of T cell receptor beta chains from one sample in a study of shared clonotypes between healthy human individuals. Using immunoSEQ multiplex PCR, the repertoire was profiled, and TCRdb retains in-frame clones only, with some absent. The data contain some 2,500,000 clones, over 85% of them singletons. Sequenced input: naive CD4+ T cells from PBMCs. The receptors come from a man aged 18 to 29 in good health. Some clones in this sample may be carry-over from other donors' samples. Each CDR3 is given with its conserved first and last residue. The order of the fields is V gene, clone size, D gene, J gene, CDR3 DNA, CDR3 protein. A D gene is named only where the DNA matches it firmly. Only part of the rows carry a size: once, few, many, or a class if the clone is expanded.

v_call: TRBV5-5
clone_size: -
d_call: -
j_call: TRBJ1-5
cdr3_nt: TGTGCCAGCAGCTTGGTTGGTCAGCCCCAGCATTTT
cdr3_aa: CASSLVGQPQHF

v_call: TRBV5-1
clone_size: -
d_call: TRBD1
j_call: TRBJ1-5
cdr3_nt: TGCGCCGGCGCGGACAGGGGGCCTGGCGCTATCAATCAGCCCCAGCATTTT
cdr3_aa: CAGADRGPGAINQPQHF

v_call: TRBV15
clone_size: -
d_call: TRBD1
j_call: TRBJ1-5
cdr3_nt: TGTGCCACCAGCAGAGGCGTCCGGCAGGGGGCTCGGCAGCCCCAGCATTTT
cdr3_aa: CATSRGVRQGARQPQHF

v_call: TRBV7-3
clone_size: -
d_call: -
j_call: TRBJ1-5
cdr3_nt: TGTGCCAGCAGCTTAGACAGTAATCAGCCCCAGCATTTT
cdr3_aa: CASSLDSNQPQHF

v_call: TRBV6-6
clone_size: -
d_call: -
j_call: TRBJ1-1
cdr3_nt: TGTGCCAGCAGTTACGCCGGACAGAAGAACACTGAAGCTTTCTTT
cdr3_aa: CASSYAGQKNTEAFF

v_call: TRBV7-8
clone_size: -
d_call: -
j_call: TRBJ2-2
cdr3_nt: TGTGCCAGCAGTCCGGGGACTAACACCGGGGAGCTGTTTTTT
cdr3_aa: CASSPGTNTGELFF

v_call: TRBV11-2
clone_size: -
d_call: -
j_call: TRBJ2-2
cdr3_nt: TGTGCCAGCAGCTCCCTCCCTTGGGGGCGGCAGGACGACTCCGGGGAGCTGTTTTTT
cdr3_aa: CASSSLPWGRQDDSGELFF

v_call: TRBV6-6
clone_size: -
d_call: -
j_call: TRBJ2-1
cdr3_nt: TGTGCCAGCAGTTACAAAGCGGGTCGCATCGGCAATGAGCAGTTCTTC
cdr3_aa: CASSYKAGRIGNEQFF

v_call: TRBV19
clone_size: -
d_call: -
j_call: TRBJ2-1
cdr3_nt: TGTGCCAGTAGTAGGTTCGGGGTCCTAGCTTCTTTAAATGAGCAGTTCTTC
cdr3_aa: CASSRFGVLASLNEQFF

v_call: TRBV5-6
clone_size: once
d_call: -
j_call: TRBJ2-3
cdr3_nt: TGTGCCAGCGGACGAATCGGGCGCAGCACAGATACGCAGTATTTT
cdr3_aa: CASGRIGRSTDTQYF

v_call: TRBV9
clone_size: -
d_call: TRBD2
j_call: TRBJ2-7
cdr3_nt: TGTGCCAGCAGCGTAGGGGGACTAGGCCCTTCAAGCTACGAGCAGTACTTC
cdr3_aa: CASSVGGLGPSSYEQYF

v_call: TRBV15
clone_size: -
d_call: -
j_call: TRBJ2-7
cdr3_nt: TGTGCCACCAGCAGGCCCCGGGGCGAGCAGTACTTC
cdr3_aa: CATSRPRGEQYF

v_call: TRBV5-1
clone_size: -
d_call: -
j_call: TRBJ2-2
cdr3_nt: TGCGCCAGCAGCTTATCCCGACAAGCCGTCCCCACCGGGGAGCTGTTTTTT
cdr3_aa: CASSLSRQAVPTGELFF

v_call: TRBV28
clone_size: -
d_call: TRBD2
j_call: TRBJ2-2
cdr3_nt: TGTGCCAGCAGTTTAAGACTAGCGGGAGTCGGGGAGCTGTTTTTT
cdr3_aa: CASSLRLAGVGELFF

v_call: TRBV29-1
clone_size: once
d_call: -
j_call: TRBJ2-1
cdr3_nt: TGCAGCGTTGAATCGGACGATATACGATACAATGAGCAGTTCTTC
cdr3_aa: CSVESDDIRYNEQFF

v_call: TRBV9
clone_size: -
d_call: -
j_call: TRBJ1-2
cdr3_nt: TGTGCCAGCAGCCCCGGCCCCGGGACTAACTATGGCTACACCTTC
cdr3_aa: CASSPGPGTNYGYTF

v_call: TRBV7-2
clone_size: -
d_call: -
j_call: TRBJ2-7
cdr3_nt: TGTGCCAGCAGCTTAGTATCTGGGACTGCAACCTACGAGCAGTACTTC
cdr3_aa: CASSLVSGTATYEQYF

v_call: TRBV2
clone_size: few
d_call: -
j_call: TRBJ2-2
cdr3_nt: TGTGCCAGCAGTGCTACAGTCACCGGGGAGCTGTTTTTT
cdr3_aa: CASSATVTGELFF

v_call: TRBV6-6
clone_size: -
d_call: TRBD2
j_call: TRBJ2-7
cdr3_nt: TGTGCCAGCATTCCTAGCGGCACCTACGAGCAGTACTTC
cdr3_aa: CASIPSGTYEQYF

v_call: TRBV11-2
clone_size: -
d_call: -
j_call: TRBJ1-3
cdr3_nt: TGTGCCAGCAGCGAAGCATACAGGCACTCTGGAAACACCATATATTTT
cdr3_aa: CASSEAYRHSGNTIYF

v_call: TRBV5-8
clone_size: -
d_call: -
j_call: TRBJ1-2
cdr3_nt: TGTGCCAGTAAGCTTTCGGGGACTAACTATGGCTACACCTTC
cdr3_aa: CASKLSGTNYGYTF

v_call: TRBV27
clone_size: -
d_call: -
j_call: TRBJ2-7
cdr3_nt: TGTGCCAGCAGTTTAGCACAGAACATGAACGAGCAGTACTTC
cdr3_aa: CASSLAQNMNEQYF

v_call: TRBV7-2
clone_size: -
d_call: TRBD2
j_call: TRBJ2-7
cdr3_nt: TGTGCCAGCAGCTTGGGGGCTAGCGGGAGCTACGAGCAGTACTTC
cdr3_aa: CASSLGASGSYEQYF

v_call: TRBV28
clone_size: -
d_call: -
j_call: TRBJ1-2
cdr3_nt: TGTGCCAGCACCCTAGAGGCCCGTGGCTATGGCTACACCTTC
cdr3_aa: CASTLEARGYGYTF

v_call: TRBV18
clone_size: -
d_call: TRBD2
j_call: TRBJ2-5
cdr3_nt: TGTGCCAGCTCACCACTAGCGGGAGGGACAAACCAAGAGACCCAGTACTTC
cdr3_aa: CASSPLAGGTNQETQYF

v_call: TRBV4-1
clone_size: -
d_call: -
j_call: TRBJ1-2
cdr3_nt: TGCGCCAGCAGCCGAGTCGGCGCCCCTCCGGGAGAGAAGTCTGGCTACACCTTC
cdr3_aa: CASSRVGAPPGEKSGYTF

v_call: TRBV27
clone_size: -
d_call: -
j_call: TRBJ1-5
cdr3_nt: TGTGCCAGCAGACGGCGGGGGGATAATAGCAATCAGCCCCAGCATTTT
cdr3_aa: CASRRRGDNSNQPQHF

v_call: TRBV7-9
clone_size: -
d_call: -
j_call: TRBJ1-2
cdr3_nt: TGTGCCAGCAGCTTAAGGTTAGGCGACGCTAACTATGGCTACACCTTC
cdr3_aa: CASSLRLGDANYGYTF